These 22 T cell receptor beta chains originate from one sample sequenced in a study of spatial heterogeneity in lung cancer. TCRdb re-called the 5' RACE reads with MiXCR, one entry per CDR3 protein. The repertoire holds some 570 distinct CDR3 sequences, under 35% seen once, with roughly 23% in the top ten. As for time point: sample taken at primary tumor resection. The specimen comprised normal lung tissue next to the tumor, sampled at surgery. The receptors were sampled from a male donor with early-stage non-small cell lung cancer.

This clonotype was seen just once. A library prepared for alpha chains yielded this beta chain as an off-target read; its size is of little meaning. The J gene is TRBJ2-3, the V gene TRBV28; 7 bases line up with TRBD1. J lost 0 bases, V lost 5 bases, and 5 bases had no gene match. The CDR3 runs 15 residues. Germline assignment: CDR1 MDHEN and CDR2 SYDVKM. The CDR3 protein is CASSTPGQSTDTQYF. CDR3 nucleotides: TGTGCCAGCAGTACTCCGGGACAGAGCACAGATACGCAGTATTTT.

Of note for this clonotype: This beta chain lies outside the target of a library built for alpha chains; its clone size means little. V usage is TRBV3-1 and J usage is TRBJ2-3; 7 nucleotides align to TRBD2. Germline values: CDR1 LGHDT, CDR2 YNNKEL (reference sequence). V shed 0 bases, J shed 1 base, and the junction held 7 bases outside the gene matches. CDR3 length: 17 residues. As DNA, the CDR3 is TGTGCCAGCAGCCAAGAGACAGCGGGATTGGGCACAGATACGCAGTATTTT. Its protein product is CASSQETAGLGTDTQYF.

This clonotype is termed large. This beta chain slipped into a library made for alpha chains as a stray read, so its size is not meaningful. V and J are TRBV11-2 and TRBJ2-7, with D perhaps TRBD2 (5 bases). The CDR3 runs to 14 residues. Germline loops: CDR1 SGHAT, CDR2 FQNNGV. The V and J ends lost 2 bases and 4 bases respectively, with 12 bases between them. The DNA of the CDR3 is TGTGCCAGCAGCTTACCCCGGACTCCTTACGAGCAGTACTTC. This codes for CASSLPRTPYEQYF.

This clonotype is large by share. This beta chain is off target for a library built for alpha chains, so its abundance means little. This chain joins TRBV3-1 and TRBJ2-7, with D perhaps matching TRBD2 (5 bases). The V and J ends lost 6 bases and 5 bases respectively, with 8 bases between them. The CDR3 loop spans 11 amino acids. The germline gives CDR1 LGHDT, CDR2 YNNKEL (reference sequence). The CDR3 DNA sequence: TGTGCCAGCAGTCGAGCGGACGAGCAGTACTTC. Its protein product is CASSRADEQYF.

A word on this clonotype: This beta chain came through as a stray read in a library set up for alpha chains, and its size says little. The V and J genes are TRBV7-2 and TRBJ2-3; D not resolved. V was shortened by 5 bases and J by 1 base, with 16 bases between the two germline ends. This CDR3 is built from 16 residues. Germline CDR1 and CDR2: SGHTA and FQGNSA. DNA for the CDR3: TGTGCCAGCAGCCCGGTGTCCCGAAGGGGCACAGATACGCAGTATTTT. It yields the protein CASSPVSRRGTDTQYF.

Points on this clonotype: As an off-target read in a library built for alpha chains, this beta chain has a frequency of little significance. The rearrangement joins TRBV2 to TRBJ2-1; D is undetermined. The V gene lost 6 bases and the J gene lost 6 bases, with 18 bases spanning the gap. Looked up from germline, CDR1 is SNHLY and CDR2 is FYNNEI. The CDR3 contains 15 residues. Written as DNA, the CDR3 is TGTGCCAGCAGAGAGCCGGCGGCAGTGTTCAATGAGCAGTTCTTC. Translation gives CASREPAAVFNEQFF.

As concerns this clonotype: For a library built for alpha chains, this beta chain is a stray read; little rests on its size. The genes are TRBV27 and TRBJ2-3; possibly TRBD1 for D (6 bases). Trimming left V 5 bases short and J 2 bases short, with 17 bases between. Germline assignment: CDR1 MNHEY and CDR2 SMNVEV (reference sequence). This CDR3 is 16 amino acids long. In DNA form, the CDR3 reads TGTGCCAGCAGTGGTCGTACAGGGACCCACACAGATACGCAGTATTTT. Translating it yields CASSGRTGTHTDTQYF.

Worth noting for this clonotype: This beta chain turned up in a library designed for alpha chains; as an off-target read, its abundance says little. The chain links TRBV28 to TRBJ2-3; unclear D gene. This CDR3 spans 11 amino acids. V was clipped by 5 bases and J by 1 base, with 1 base between them. Per the germline V gene, CDR1 is MDHEN and CDR2 is SYDVKM. For the CDR3, the DNA is TGTGCCAGCAGTCGCACAGATACGCAGTATTTT. Protein: CASSRTDTQYF. Filled out from reference TRBV28 and TRBJ2-3, the complete variable domain reads DVKVTQSSRYLVKRTGEKVFLECVQDMDHENMFWYRQDPGLGLRLIYFSYDVKMKEKGDIPEGYSVSREKKERFSLILESASTNQTSMYLCASSRTDTQYFGPGTRLTVL.

The table lists this clonotype with a few counts. Because the library targeted alpha chains, this beta chain is an off-target read whose size means little. The rearrangement joins TRBV29-1 to TRBJ2-5; 7 nucleotides line up with TRBD2. This CDR3 is built from 14 residues. From germline, CDR1 is SQVTM and CDR2 ANQGSEA. The J segment lost 5 bases and the V segment lost 0 bases, leaving 6 bases of the junction unmatched. For the CDR3, the DNA is TGCAGCGTTGAAGATCATGAGGGAGGGGAGACCCAGTACTTC. Amino acids: CSVEDHEGGETQYF.

This clonotype is deemed large. This beta chain slipped into a library made for alpha chains as a stray read, so its size is not meaningful. The V gene is TRBV29-1, the J gene TRBJ2-2; 13 nucleotides align to TRBD2. There are 14 residues in the CDR3. CDR1 and CDR2 from the germline V gene are SQVTM and ANQGSEA. With V trimmed by 7 bases and J by 7 bases, 6 bases remained unmatched. The chain's CDR3 is CSAGLAGDVGELFF. The DNA of the CDR3 is TGCAGCGCAGGACTAGCGGGAGACGTCGGGGAGCTGTTTTTT.

This clonotype is large. In a library made to pick up alpha chains, this beta chain is a stray read with a size that means little. The gene calls are TRBV5-4 and TRBJ2-3; weak D call: TRBD2 (5 bases). The germline V gene encodes CDR1 SGHNT and CDR2 YYREEE (reference sequence). CDR3 length: 16 residues. Trimming left V 2 bases short and J 0 bases short, with 13 bases between. DNA of the CDR3: TGTGCCAGCAGCTTTCGGAGGCTCGCGAGCACAGATACGCAGTATTTT. This gives the protein CASSFRRLASTDTQYF.

In the case of this clonotype: A library prepared for alpha chains yielded this beta chain as an off-target read; its size is of little meaning. The rearrangement joins TRBV20-1 to TRBJ2-1, with a tentative D call TRBD1 (6 bases). The ends were cut back, 3 bases at V and 7 bases at J, with 16 bases in the middle. This CDR3 is 14 amino acids long. CDR1 and CDR2 (germline): DFQATT, SNEGSKA (reference sequence). CDR3 in amino acids: CSASWGLPFNEQFF. The CDR3 DNA reads as TGCAGTGCTAGCTGGGGGCTCCCCTTTAATGAGCAGTTCTTC.

Within the sample, this clonotype is large (0.1 to 1%). With the library built for alpha chains, this beta chain is off target and its frequency is not meaningful. The genes are TRBV5-1 and TRBJ1-1, with a possible D match to TRBD1 (5 bases). Germline CDR1 SGHRS, CDR2 YFSETQ. The V end lost 7 bases, the J end lost 4 bases, and 11 bases lay between the germline ends. The CDR3 sequence is 12 residues long. The CDR3 spells CASGQGSTEAFF. Written as DNA, the CDR3 is TGCGCCAGCGGCCAGGGAAGCACTGAAGCTTTCTTT.

Concerning this clonotype: Because the library targeted alpha chains, this beta chain is an off-target read whose size means little. The chain couples TRBV5-1 to TRBJ2-7; 8 nucleotides align to TRBD1. Germline CDR1 and CDR2: SGHRS and YFSETQ. V gave up 4 bases and J gave up 0 bases; unmatched junction bases: 6. This CDR3 has 15 amino acids. The CDR3 loop is CASSPGQAGSYEQYF. The DNA for the CDR3 is TGCGCCAGCAGCCCGGGACAGGCTGGCTCCTACGAGCAGTACTTC. Full variable domain (missing parts from reference TRBV5-1 and TRBJ2-7): KAGVTQTPRYLIKTRGQQVTLSCSPISGHRSVSWYQQTPGQGLQFLFEYFSETQRNKGNFPGRFSGRQFSNSRSEMNVSTLELGDSALYLCASSPGQAGSYEQYFGPGTRLTVT.

By sample fraction, this clonotype is large. This beta chain represents an off-target read in a library built for alpha chains; its size is of limited meaning. The chain carries TRBV2 and TRBJ2-3, with D possibly TRBD1 on 5 matching bases. Germline V gene sequence: CDR1 SNHLY, CDR2 FYNNEI. CDR3 size: 11 residues. With 6 bases removed from V and 6 bases from J, the gap between germline ends came to 7 bases. CDR3 loop: CASRDKDTQYF. CDR3 DNA sequence: TGTGCCAGCAGGGACAAGGATACGCAGTATTTT.

This clonotype was recorded a few times. As an off-target read in a library built for alpha chains, this beta chain has a frequency of little significance. The genes are TRBV4-3 and TRBJ2-3; TRBD2 matches 8 bases. CDR1 LGHNA and CDR2 YSLEER come from the germline V gene. CDR3 length: 14 residues. J lost 6 bases, V lost 0 bases, and 2 bases had no gene match. CDR3 nucleotide sequence: TGCGCCAGCAGCCAAGATTTAGCGGGGGATACGCAGTATTTT. It encodes CASSQDLAGDTQYF.

This clonotype is termed large. Within a library made for alpha chains, this beta chain is off target, and its count is uninformative. The V call is TRBV11-2, the J call TRBJ2-1, with 8 bases lining up with TRBD2. Germline trimming cut 5 bases from V and 4 bases from J; bases unmatched to any gene: 10. Germline-derived CDR1 and CDR2 are SGHAT and FQNNGV. This CDR3 region has 16 residues. The CDR3 reads CASSNLRIAGYNEQFF. The DNA of the CDR3 is TGTGCCAGCAGCAACCTCCGGATAGCGGGATACAATGAGCAGTTCTTC.

With regard to this clonotype: For a library built for alpha chains, this beta chain is a stray read; little rests on its size. The chain recombines TRBV5-6 with TRBJ2-3; 11 nucleotides match TRBD2. The germline CDR1 and CDR2 sequences are SGHDT and YYEEEE. This CDR3 comprises 14 residues. V shed 3 bases and J 5 bases; nucleotides not matched to a gene: 2. As DNA, the CDR3 is TGTGCCAGCAGCTCCGGGACTAGCGGAGATACGCAGTATTTT. Translation gives CASSSGTSGDTQYF.

As for this clonotype: This beta chain appears as a stray read in a library generated for alpha chains; its size is not informative. V and J are TRBV20-1 and TRBJ2-3; 14 positions match TRBD2. Germline V CDR1 and CDR2: DFQATT, SNEGSKA (reference sequence). J gave up 1 base and V 5 bases, and 5 bases lay outside the gene matches. The CDR3 covers 16 residues. The CDR3 region is CSALPGLAGGTDTQYF. CDR3 coding DNA: TGCAGTGCTCTTCCGGGACTAGCGGGGGGCACAGATACGCAGTATTTT.

This clonotype is labeled as large. This beta chain is a stray sequence in a library constructed for alpha chains; its clone size is not meaningful. The chain is built from TRBV27 and TRBJ2-6, with TRBD2 as a possible D gene (5 bases). The CDR3 runs 16 residues. The germline CDR1 and CDR2 sequences are MNHEY and SMNVEV (reference sequence). Trimming took off 6 bases at V and 4 bases at J, with 16 bases between the two ends. This CDR3 is CASRSDSSSGANVLTF. The DNA of the CDR3 is TGTGCCAGCAGGTCGGACTCTTCCTCGGGGGCCAACGTCCTGACTTTC.

Points on this clonotype: This beta chain is a stray read from a library made for alpha chains; its abundance is not meaningful. V is TRBV7-9 and J is TRBJ2-5, with D maybe TRBD1 (5 bases). CDR3 size: 14 residues. Germline CDR1 reads SEHNR; CDR2 reads FQNEAQ (reference sequence). Trimming removed 3 bases from V and 1 base from J, with 9 bases in between. CDR3: CASSFGQGQETQYF. The CDR3 coding sequence is TGTGCCAGCAGCTTTGGGCAGGGCCAAGAGACCCAGTACTTC.

This clonotype has more than one count but fewer than ten. This beta chain came through as a stray read in a library set up for alpha chains, and its size says little. The chain recombines TRBV4-3 with TRBJ2-2; no reliable D call. The CDR3 spans 16 residues. Trimming removed 4 bases from V and 0 bases from J, with 12 bases in between. In germline, CDR1 is LGHNA, CDR2 YSLEER. CDR3 sequence reads: CASSLQKTANTGELFF. The CDR3 nucleotides are TGCGCCAGCAGCCTACAGAAAACAGCGAACACCGGGGAGCTGTTTTTT.